This passage covers 23 T cell receptor beta chains from one sample sequenced in a study of blood T cell repertoires in COVID-19. Libraries were prepared by immunoSEQ multiplex PCR; TCRdb keeps only in-frame clonotypes and omits some of them. The sample shows 150,000 to 200,000 clones, roughly 87% of them seen only once. Sequencing was carried out using peripheral blood. These receptors originate from a man between 18 and 29 years old who had recovered from COVID-19.

V and J are TRBV28 and TRBJ1-5, with D possibly being TRBD1 (6 bases). The CDR3 is 15 residues long. V lost 6 bases and J 2 bases, leaving 14 bases between the germline ends. The germline CDR1 and CDR2 sequences are MDHEN and SYDVKM. The CDR3 region is CASRGQGWGNQPQHF. The CDR3 DNA reads TGTGCCAGCAGGGGGCAGGGGTGGGGCAATCAGCCCCAGCATTTT.

The gene calls are TRBV7-9 and TRBJ1-2, with D perhaps matching TRBD1 (6 bases). Germline V lookup: CDR1 SEHNR, CDR2 FQNEAQ (reference sequence). The CDR3 totals 15 residues. Trimming took off 1 base at V and 5 bases at J, with 14 bases between the two ends. The CDR3 region is CASSLGTAQFYGYTF. The CDR3, as DNA: TGTGCCAGCAGCTTAGGGACAGCTCAATTTTATGGCTACACCTTC.

The CDR3 DNA reads TGTGCCAGCACCCCCAGGTCTTCTGGAAACACCATATATTTT. Translating gives CASTPRSSGNTIYF. This rearrangement joins TRBV9 to TRBJ1-3; D remains ambiguous. This CDR3 region has 14 residues. Trimming pared 6 bases from V and 1 base from J, leaving 11 bases between. Looked up from germline, CDR1 is SGDLS and CDR2 is YYNGEE.

V gene TRBV7-9 combines with J gene TRBJ2-3; TRBD2 matches 13 bases. Germline CDR1 SEHNR, CDR2 FQNEAQ (reference sequence). Losses at the gene ends were 3 bases for V and 2 bases for J; bases not matched to a gene: 2. This CDR3 spans 16 amino acids. The CDR3 is CASSLGLAGTTDTQYF. The CDR3 DNA reads as TGTGCCAGCAGCTTGGGACTAGCGGGAACCACAGATACGCAGTATTTT.

V and J are TRBV3-1 (or the pseudogene TRBV3-2) and TRBJ2-1, with 10 bases that match TRBD2. Germline assignment: CDR1 LGHDT and CDR2 YNNKEL (reference sequence). J gave up 9 bases and V 0 bases, and 11 bases lay outside the gene matches. This CDR3 is built from 17 residues. The CDR3 DNA reads as TGTGCCAGCAGCCAAGAGGGAGGGCTAGCGGGGGCGGGTGAGCAGTTCTTC. This codes for CASSQEGGLAGAGEQFF.

This sequence joins TRBV10-3 and TRBJ1-2; possibly TRBD1 for D (6 bases). V lost 0 bases and J lost 3, with 11 bases in between. Germline loops: CDR1 ENHRY, CDR2 SYGVKD. This CDR3 is 15 amino acids long. Here the CDR3 reads CAISESGQGYYGYTF. The DNA for the CDR3 is TGTGCCATCAGTGAGTCAGGGCAGGGGTACTATGGCTACACCTTC.

This clone was recorded only once. This rearrangement joins TRBV4-1 to TRBJ1-1, with 8 positions matching TRBD1. Per the germline V gene, CDR1 is MGHRA and CDR2 is YSYEKL. The J segment lost 4 bases and the V segment lost 0 bases, leaving 4 bases of the junction unmatched. The CDR3 is 15 amino acids. The CDR3 nucleotides are TGCGCCAGCAGCCAAGATAGACAGGGGAGCACTGAAGCTTTCTTT. Translated, it gives CASSQDRQGSTEAFF.

This chain connects TRBV2 to TRBJ2-3, with a weak D call TRBD2 (5 bases). Germline V CDR1 and CDR2: SNHLY, FYNNEI. V gave up 10 bases and J gave up 2 bases, with 10 bases separating them. The CDR3 has 12 residues. CDR3 coding DNA: TGTGCCACCGAGGGTATCACAGATACGCAGTATTTT. Protein: CATEGITDTQYF.

The J gene is TRBJ2-1, the V gene TRBV19; D is unresolved. V lost 1 base and J lost 9, with 13 bases in between. Germline assignment: CDR1 LNHDA and CDR2 SQIVND (reference sequence). This CDR3 has 14 residues. The CDR3 DNA reads TGTGCCAGTAGTATAGCTAGTAGCCGCATTGAGCAGTTCTTC. Translation gives CASSIASSRIEQFF.

This clone was detected a few times. The chain combines TRBV7-6 with TRBJ2-3, with a tentative D call TRBD2 (6 bases). The V end lost 1 base, the J end lost 2 bases, and 13 bases lay between the germline ends. This CDR3 spans 16 amino acids. The germline gives CDR1 SGHVS, CDR2 FNYEAQ. CDR3 nucleotides: TGTGCCAGCAGCTTAGTATCCGGGAGCCCCACAGATACGCAGTATTTT. This translates into CASSLVSGSPTDTQYF.

This chain joins TRBV5-8 and TRBJ2-3, with TRBD2 identical over 12 bases. The CDR3 is made up of 14 amino acids. Germline loops: CDR1 SGHTS, CDR2 YDEGEE. Trimming at V came to 9 bases and at J to 0 bases, leaving 2 bases not matched to a gene. The chain's CDR3 is CAIGTSGSTDTQYF. The DNA of the CDR3 is TGTGCCATCGGGACTAGCGGGAGCACAGATACGCAGTATTTT. The entire variable domain, with the rest obtained from reference TRBV5-8 and TRBJ2-3, is as follows: EAGVTQSPTHLIKTRGQQATLRCSPISGHTSVYWYQQALGLGLQFLLWYDEGEERNRGNFPPRFSGRQFPNYSSELNVNALELEDSALYLCAIGTSGSTDTQYFGPGTRLTVL.

A note on this clone: One end of the junction fails to match germline, which may point to a read error. The chain is built from TRBV3-1 (or the pseudogene TRBV3-2) and TRBJ2-5; 13 bases are a match to TRBD2. The CDR3 has 15 amino acids. Germline-derived CDR1 and CDR2 are LGHDT and YNNKEL (reference sequence). The CDR3 here is CASSQEGLAGEAQYF. CDR3 sequence (DNA): TGTGCCAGCAGCCAGGAAGGACTAGCGGGAGAGGCCCAGTACTTC.

The CDR3 loop reads CASSLIPLETQYF. In DNA, the CDR3 is TGTGCCAGCAGCCTTATCCCCTTAGAGACCCAGTACTTC. The chain is built from TRBV5-8 and TRBJ2-5; D remains ambiguous. V shed 4 bases and J shed 4 bases, with 11 bases lying between them. There are 13 residues in the CDR3. Germline loops: CDR1 SGHTS, CDR2 YDEGEE.

This clone has a single count. The V gene is TRBV6-4, the J gene TRBJ1-1; D is unresolved. The germline gives CDR1 MRHNA, CDR2 SNTAGT. The CDR3 has 13 residues. Trimming stripped 8 bases from V and 0 bases from J, with 10 bases between. The CDR3 loop is CASAVDMNTEAFF. The CDR3 DNA follows: TGTGCCAGCGCCGTCGACATGAACACTGAAGCTTTCTTT.

The V and J genes are TRBV11-2 and TRBJ1-1; 7 nucleotides line up with TRBD1. CDR1 SGHAT and CDR2 FQNNGV come from the germline V gene. J gave up 5 bases and V 3 bases, and 3 bases lay outside the gene matches. The CDR3 covers 13 residues. CDR3 in DNA: TGTGCCAGCAGCTTTGACAGGGATACTGAAGCTTTCTTT. Protein: CASSFDRDTEAFF.

The chain carries TRBV9 and TRBJ2-1; 7 nucleotides agree with TRBD1. The V gene's germline CDR1 is SGDLS and CDR2 YYNGEE. Trimming at V came to 1 base and at J to 2 bases, leaving 3 bases not matched to a gene. The CDR3 is 15 residues long. CDR3 protein: CASSVRGGAYNEQFF. Here the CDR3 DNA reads TGTGCCAGCAGCGTAAGAGGGGGCGCCTACAATGAGCAGTTCTTC.

The chain has TRBV7-6 and TRBJ2-2, with D perhaps TRBD1 (6 bases). V lost 4 bases and J 1 base, leaving 16 bases between the germline ends. The CDR3 runs to 17 residues. The V gene's germline CDR1 is SGHVS and CDR2 FNYEAQ. CDR3 loop: CASSSPGDWVNTGELFF. CDR3 bases: TGTGCCAGCAGCTCTCCAGGGGATTGGGTGAACACCGGGGAGCTGTTTTTT.

The chain employs TRBV19 and TRBJ1-4, with D tentatively TRBD1 (5 bases). CDR1 and CDR2 from the germline V gene are LNHDA and SQIVND (reference sequence). The V gene lost 3 bases and the J gene lost 0 bases, with 14 bases spanning the gap. This CDR3 is 17 amino acids long. CDR3 loop: CASSIWLTGATNEKLFF. The CDR3, as DNA: TGTGCCAGTAGTATTTGGCTTACAGGAGCAACTAATGAAAAACTGTTTTTT.

CDR3 loop: CASRPRGSGKMDTQYF. The CDR3 DNA is TGTGCCAGCAGGCCCAGGGGTAGCGGGAAAATGGATACGCAGTATTTT. The chain couples TRBV7-9 to TRBJ2-3; the match to TRBD2 covers 8 bases. This CDR3 is 16 amino acids long. CDR1 is SEHNR, CDR2 FQNEAQ, per germline (reference sequence). Trimming took 6 bases from V and 6 from J; bases not matched to a gene: 14. The full variable domain, its missing parts supplied by reference TRBV7-9 and TRBJ2-3, is DTGVSQNPRHKITKRGQNVTFRCDPISEHNRLYWYRQTLGQGPEFLTYFQNEAQLEKSRLLSDRFSAERPKGSFSTLEIQRTEQGDSAMYLCASRPRGSGKMDTQYFGPGTRLTVL.

V and J are TRBV12-3 or TRBV12-4 and TRBJ1-2, with a weak D call TRBD1 (6 bases). The CDR3 length is 13 residues. Trimming took off 7 bases at V and 8 bases at J, with 17 bases between the two ends. Here the CDR3 reads CASTEFLQGGYTF. CDR3 DNA sequence: TGTGCCAGCACCGAATTTTTACAGGGAGGCTACACCTTC.

This sequence joins TRBV10-2 and TRBJ2-1, with TRBD2 identical over 10 bases. Germline V lookup: CDR1 WSHSY, CDR2 SAAADI. The V segment lost 4 bases and the J segment 4 bases; nucleotides outside the gene matches: 10. The length of the CDR3 is 17 residues. CDR3 coding DNA: TGCGCCAGCAGTGGGACTAGCGGTCCCCCGGGGTACAATGAGCAGTTCTTC. This encodes CASSGTSGPPGYNEQFF.

The rearrangement uses TRBV4-3 and TRBJ2-1; D not resolved. The V gene lost 2 bases and the J gene lost 8 bases, with 10 bases spanning the gap. The germline V gene has CDR1 LGHNA and CDR2 YSLEER. This CDR3 is built from 13 residues. The CDR3 DNA reads TGCGCCAGCAGCCAACCCCCACGGTATGAGCAGTTCTTC. The encoded protein is CASSQPPRYEQFF.

The chain couples TRBV7-9 to TRBJ2-7; 12 bases align to TRBD2. The V and J ends lost 5 bases and 3 bases, in that order; junction bases with no gene match: 2. Germline V gives CDR1 SEHNR, CDR2 FQNEAQ (reference sequence). The length of the CDR3 is 14 residues. The CDR3 is CASSQTSGSYEQYF. CDR3 bases: TGTGCCAGCAGCCAGACTAGCGGGAGCTACGAGCAGTACTTC.